One and the same sample provided the 31 T cell receptor beta chains below, sequenced in a study of T cell repertoires in cytomegalovirus infection. Which antigens these TCRs recognize remains unknown. TCRdb re-analysed the reads in MiXCR, keeping a single row per CDR3 protein. The sample has 750,000 to 900,000 distinct CDR3 sequences, just under 30% seen once. Specimen: cultured CD8+ T cells from PBMCs, collected from culture after CMV antigen stimulation. Every receptor here comes from a human donor in good health (CMV status not recorded). Some clones in this sample may be carry-over from other donors' samples.

This clonotype has more than one count but fewer than ten. This chain connects TRBV7-2 to TRBJ2-7; D assignment may be TRBD1 or TRBD2 (5 bases each). The CDR3 runs 16 residues. CDR1 is SGHTA, CDR2 FQGNSA, per germline. Deletions cut 0 bases from V and 3 bases from J, with 15 bases between. The CDR3 nucleotides are TGTGCCAGCAGCTTAGCGCATATCGGGACCAACTACGAGCAGTACTTC. Translation: CASSLAHIGTNYEQYF.

This clonotype has a handful of counts. The chain is built from TRBV12-3 or TRBV12-4 and TRBJ2-2, with D possibly being TRBD2 (7 bases). The CDR3 sequence is 17 residues long. V lost 4 bases, J lost 5 bases, and 20 bases lay in between. The DNA for the CDR3 is TGTGCCAGCAGTTCCAGGGAGGGGGAAGTAAAAACCGGGGAGCTGTTTTTT. Encoded protein: CASSSREGEVKTGELFF.

J is TRBJ2-7 and V is TRBV6-2 or TRBV6-3, with no clear D. Looked up from germline, CDR1 is MNHEY and CDR2 is SVGEGT. Between the trimmed V and J ends, which lost 5 bases and 6 bases, there was a span of 8 bases. The CDR3 covers 11 residues. CDR3 loop: CASSRGGEQYV. CDR3 sequence (DNA): TGTGCCAGCAGTCGAGGTGGCGAGCAGTACGTC.

The chain employs TRBV27 and TRBJ2-3; 7 positions agree with TRBD2. Germline values: CDR1 MNHEY, CDR2 SMNVEV (reference sequence). This CDR3 spans 16 amino acids. The J segment lost 2 bases and the V segment lost 0 bases, leaving 5 bases of the junction unmatched. The CDR3 DNA reads TGTGCCAGCAGTTTATCGGGAGGGGCCCCCACAGATACGCAGTATTTT. This encodes CASSLSGGAPTDTQYF.

This clonotype was observed many times. The chain couples TRBV19 to TRBJ1-2, with TRBD1 matching over 7 bases. The germline V gene encodes CDR1 LNHDA and CDR2 SQIVND (reference sequence). The V and J ends lost 6 bases and 7 bases, in that order; junction bases with no gene match: 8. This CDR3 is 13 amino acids long. CDR3 nucleotide sequence: TGTGCCAGTAGCAGGGGGGTTCCCTCTGGCTACACCTTC. Translation gives CASSRGVPSGYTF.

The V gene is TRBV6-2 or TRBV6-3, the J gene TRBJ2-7; D might be TRBD1 (6 bases). CDR1 is MNHEY and CDR2 is SVGEGT in the germline V gene. The V end was cut by 1 base, the J end by 3 bases, with 13 bases between. The CDR3 covers 15 residues. CDR3 in DNA: TGTGCCAGCAGTTACTTGCCCGGGACACTCTACGAGCAGTACGTC. Encoded protein: CASSYLPGTLYEQYV.

In this sample, this clonotype turned up many times. The chain joins TRBV7-2 to TRBJ2-3, with 7 positions matching TRBD2. The length of the CDR3 is 15 residues. Germline V gives CDR1 SGHTA, CDR2 FQGNSA. With 1 base clipped from V and 7 bases from J, the junction kept 8 bases outside the gene matches. CDR3 region: CASSLVRGYTNTQYF. The CDR3, as DNA: TGTGCCAGCAGCTTAGTGCGGGGGTACACGAATACGCAGTATTTT.

This clonotype was counted many times. V usage is TRBV12-3 or TRBV12-4 and J usage is TRBJ1-1; D not resolved. The ends were cut back, 7 bases at V and 0 bases at J, with 6 bases in the middle. The CDR3 length is 12 residues. The CDR3 is CASTGLNTEAFF. In DNA form, the CDR3 reads TGTGCCAGCACGGGATTGAACACTGAAGCTTTCTTT.

This clonotype was recorded a few times. This chain uses TRBV7-9 with TRBJ2-1; 11 nucleotides agree with TRBD2. V lost 5 bases to trimming and J lost 8 bases; unmatched junction nucleotides: 26. From germline, CDR1 is SEHNR and CDR2 FQNEAQ (reference sequence). The CDR3 consists of 21 residues. The CDR3 protein is CASSPEGLAGGPGLHGDEQFF. The CDR3, as DNA: TGTGCCAGCAGCCCAGAGGGTTTAGCGGGGGGGCCCGGTCTTCACGGTGATGAGCAGTTCTTC. Using reference TRBV7-9 and TRBJ2-1 for the parts outside the CDR3, the full variable domain is DTGVSQNPRHKITKRGQNVTFRCDPISEHNRLYWYRQTLGQGPEFLTYFQNEAQLEKSRLLSDRFSAERPKGSFSTLEIQRTEQGDSAMYLCASSPEGLAGGPGLHGDEQFFGPGTRLTVL.

In this sample, this clonotype turned up once. The CDR3 sequence is CASSEEGQLNQPQHF. For the CDR3, the DNA is TGTGCCAGCAGCGAGGAGGGACAGCTAAATCAGCCCCAGCATTTT. This chain links TRBV9 with TRBJ1-5; 7 nucleotides match TRBD1. The CDR3 has 15 amino acids. V lost 3 bases, J lost 4 bases, and 7 bases stayed unmatched. Germline CDR1 reads SGDLS; CDR2 reads YYNGEE.

The chain is built from TRBV4-1 and TRBJ2-2; 8 bases map to TRBD2. The CDR3 is 15 residues long. J gave up 6 bases and V 3 bases, and 6 bases lay outside the gene matches. Germline CDR1 reads MGHRA; CDR2 reads YSYEKL. CDR3 DNA: TGCGCCAGCAGCCAGGATTCCGGGAGGGCCGGGGAGCTGTTTTTT. Translating gives CASSQDSGRAGELFF.

This clonotype was recorded at least ten times. The rearrangement joins TRBV11-2 to TRBJ2-3; D is unclear. Deletions cut 2 bases from V and 2 bases from J, with 11 bases between. CDR1 is SGHAT, CDR2 FQNNGV, per germline. The CDR3 totals 15 residues. The CDR3 bases are TGTGCCAGCAGCTTATTGTACAACCCCACAGATACGCAGTATTTT. Translating gives CASSLLYNPTDTQYF.

The chain recombines TRBV11-3 with TRBJ1-1, with D possibly matching TRBD1 (6 bases). This CDR3 is built from 13 residues. V was pared by 5 bases and J by 7 bases, with 14 bases between. Per the germline V gene, CDR1 is SGHNT and CDR2 is YENEEA. The CDR3 DNA reads TGTGCCAGCAGCGTACGAGGGGGGATTGAAGCTTTCTTT. Its protein product is CASSVRGGIEAFF.

The CDR3 sequence: CASSEYRRRTGGNNEQFF. Written as DNA, the CDR3 is TGTGCCAGCAGTGAATATCGACGTCGGACAGGGGGAAACAATGAGCAGTTCTTC. J is TRBJ2-1 and V is TRBV2; 10 bases fit TRBD1. Germline CDR1 SNHLY, CDR2 FYNNEI. The CDR3 consists of 18 residues. The V and J ends lost 2 bases and 5 bases, in that order; junction bases with no gene match: 12.

The chain carries TRBV6-6 and TRBJ2-7, with D tentatively TRBD1 (5 bases). The CDR3 spans 13 residues. Trimming cost V 3 bases and J 3 bases, with 9 bases left between them. Germline assignment: CDR1 MNHNY and CDR2 SVGAGI (reference sequence). The CDR3 sequence: CASSYYQGYEQYF. The CDR3 DNA reads TGTGCCAGCAGTTATTACCAGGGCTACGAGCAGTACTTC.

The chain joins TRBV7-9 to TRBJ2-7; perhaps D is TRBD1 or TRBD2 (5 bases each). The CDR3 is made up of 15 amino acids. Between the trimmed V and J ends, which lost 6 bases and 2 bases, there was a span of 17 bases. The V gene's germline CDR1 is SEHNR and CDR2 FQNEAQ (reference sequence). CDR3 nucleotide sequence: TGTGCCAGCAGGCTCCTCCGGGACGGCCCCTACGAGCAGTACTTC. Protein: CASRLLRDGPYEQYF.

This clonotype was observed a few times. This chain joins TRBV4-3 and TRBJ2-3; D possibly corresponds to TRBD2 (7 bases). V lost 1 base and J lost 1, with 9 bases in between. The V gene's germline CDR1 is LGHNA and CDR2 YSLEER. The CDR3 contains 15 residues. CDR3 sequence reads: CASSQVGGGTDTQYF. CDR3 nucleotide sequence: TGCGCCAGCAGCCAAGTAGGGGGGGGCACAGATACGCAGTATTTT.

The genes are TRBV7-6 and TRBJ1-1; D is possibly TRBD1 (5 bases). Germline lookup yields CDR1 SGHVS and CDR2 FNYEAQ. V lost 8 bases to trimming and J lost 3 bases, with 16 bases between them. The CDR3 runs 14 residues. For the CDR3, the DNA is TGTGCCAGCCGACGGGCAGGGAGGGACACTGAAGCTTTCTTT. This encodes CASRRAGRDTEAFF.

As regards this clonotype: A single base separates this from a much larger clone, so it may be a read error. The chain recombines TRBV7-8 with TRBJ2-3; 9 bases align to TRBD1. In germline, CDR1 is SGHVS, CDR2 FQNEAQ. This CDR3 is built from 16 residues. In DNA form, the CDR3 reads TGTGCCAGCGGCTTAAGGGGGGACAGGGAGACAGATACGCAGTATTTT. The encoded protein is CASGLRGDRETDTQYF.

This clonotype was seen a few times. This chain uses TRBV28 with TRBJ2-1; 13 bases agree with TRBD2. CDR1 is MDHEN, CDR2 SYDVKM, per germline. Trimming removed 5 bases from V and 1 base from J; junction bases left unmatched: 8. The length of the CDR3 is 18 residues. The CDR3 protein is CASSVGTSGERSYNEQFF. The CDR3 DNA sequence: TGTGCCAGCAGTGTCGGGACTAGCGGGGAAAGGTCCTACAATGAGCAGTTCTTC.

The rearrangement joins TRBV4-1 to TRBJ1-6; 7 bases line up with TRBD1. Germline trimming cut 0 bases from V and 10 bases from J; bases unmatched to any gene: 6. The CDR3 runs to 15 residues. CDR1 and CDR2 (germline): MGHRA, YSYEKL. This CDR3 is CASSQEAQGGSPLHF. CDR3 in DNA: TGCGCCAGCAGCCAAGAGGCTCAGGGGGGATCACCCCTCCACTTT.

The V call is TRBV12-3 or TRBV12-4, the J call TRBJ1-2, with 8 positions matching TRBD1. The CDR3 is made up of 16 amino acids. V was clipped by 6 bases and J by 2 bases; unmatched bases: 11. The CDR3 coding sequence is TGTGCCAGCAGAACCGGAAGACAGGGGATGAACTATGGCTACACCTTC. This translates into CASRTGRQGMNYGYTF.

This clonotype has at least ten counts. V and J are TRBV5-6 and TRBJ1-1; weak D call: TRBD1 (6 bases). The CDR3 runs 12 residues. From germline, CDR1 is SGHDT and CDR2 YYEEEE. V lost 2 bases and J lost 7, with 9 bases in between. The CDR3 bases are TGTGCCAGCAGCTTAGTACAGGGTGAAGCTTTCTTT. It specifies CASSLVQGEAFF.

This clonotype was counted only a few times. V is TRBV6-1 and J is TRBJ2-1, with a tentative D call TRBD1 (5 bases). V gave up 5 bases and J gave up 4 bases, with 12 bases separating them. CDR3 size: 14 residues. Germline V gives CDR1 MNHNS, CDR2 SASEGT. The CDR3, as DNA: TGTGCCAGCAGTACAGGTCTTAAATACAATGAGCAGTTCTTC. Amino acids: CASSTGLKYNEQFF.

In this sample, this clonotype turned up many times. V and J are TRBV7-9 and TRBJ2-2; 9 nucleotides line up with TRBD1. The CDR3 spans 15 residues. CDR1 SEHNR and CDR2 FQNEAQ come from the germline V gene (reference sequence). With 5 bases clipped from V and 1 base from J, the junction kept 2 bases outside the gene matches. The CDR3 DNA sequence: TGTGCCAGCAGCCGGGGACAGGGGAACACCGGGGAGCTGTTTTTT. Its protein product is CASSRGQGNTGELFF.

The chain couples TRBV12-3 or TRBV12-4 to TRBJ2-7, with D perhaps TRBD1 (5 bases). Trimming shortened V by 3 bases and J by 4 bases, and 22 bases separated the two germline ends. The CDR3 length is 17 residues. The CDR3 region has the DNA TGTGCCAGCAGTTTTTATCGTCTGGCAGGGCATTTTTACGAGCAGTACTTC. As protein: CASSFYRLAGHFYEQYF.

The V and J genes are TRBV2 and TRBJ1-2; possible D gene TRBD1, 6 bases. V was clipped by 8 bases and J by 8 bases, with 18 bases between them. Germline CDR1 and CDR2: SNHLY and FYNNEI. The length of the CDR3 is 13 residues. CDR3 sequence reads: CASDFSPRGGYTF. The CDR3 DNA follows: TGTGCCAGCGATTTCTCACCCAGGGGCGGCTACACCTTC.

The chain uses TRBV6-6 and TRBJ2-1, with D unresolved. The CDR3 is made up of 11 amino acids. The V and J ends lost 9 bases and 7 bases respectively, with 10 bases between them. The germline V gene encodes CDR1 MNHNY and CDR2 SVGAGI (reference sequence). The CDR3 protein is CASWMGNEQFF. The CDR3 nucleotides are TGTGCCAGTTGGATGGGGAATGAGCAGTTCTTC.

There are a few counts of this clonotype. The rearrangement joins TRBV4-3 to TRBJ2-7; weak D call: TRBD1 (5 bases). V lost 0 bases and J 3 bases, leaving 18 bases between the germline ends. CDR3 length equals 17 residues. Looked up from germline, CDR1 is LGHNA and CDR2 is YSLEER. CDR3 residues: CASSQDGKRTRYYEQYV. CDR3 nucleotide sequence: TGCGCCAGCAGCCAAGATGGGAAAAGGACACGCTACTACGAGCAGTACGTC.

This clonotype has a handful of counts. The chain employs TRBV4-1 and TRBJ1-6; D gene uncertain. This CDR3 is built from 14 residues. V shed 0 bases and J shed 7 bases, with 7 bases lying between them. Germline CDR1 MGHRA, CDR2 YSYEKL. In nucleotides, the CDR3 is TGCGCCAGCAGCCAAGATCCAGTAAATTCACCCCTCCACTTT. Translated: CASSQDPVNSPLHF.

This chain uses TRBV6-6 with TRBJ1-1, with D hard to call. Germline loops: CDR1 MNHNY, CDR2 SVGAGI (reference sequence). Trimming took off 5 bases at V and 5 bases at J, with 12 bases between the two ends. This CDR3 region has 13 residues. CDR3 coding DNA: TGTGCCAGCAGTAACCATCCGGGGACTGAAGCTTTCTTT. Translating gives CASSNHPGTEAFF.